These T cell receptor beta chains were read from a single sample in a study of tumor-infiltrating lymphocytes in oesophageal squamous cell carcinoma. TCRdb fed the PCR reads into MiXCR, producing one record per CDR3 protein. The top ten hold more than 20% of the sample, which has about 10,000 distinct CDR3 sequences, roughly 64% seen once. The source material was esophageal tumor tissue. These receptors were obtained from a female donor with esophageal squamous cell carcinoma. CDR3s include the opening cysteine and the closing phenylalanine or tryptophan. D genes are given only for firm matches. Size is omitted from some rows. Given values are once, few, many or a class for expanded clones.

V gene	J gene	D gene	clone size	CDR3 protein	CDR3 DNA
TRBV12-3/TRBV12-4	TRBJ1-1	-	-	CASSPQNTEAFF	TGTGCCAGCAGCCCACAGAACACTGAAGCTTTCTTT
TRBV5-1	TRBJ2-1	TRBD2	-	CASSPGTSGGNEQFF	TGCGCCAGCAGCCCGGGGACTAGCGGGGGCAATGAGCAGTTCTTC
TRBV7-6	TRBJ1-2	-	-	CASSLAGDYGYTF	TGTGCCAGCAGCTTAGCGGGGGACTATGGCTACACCTTC
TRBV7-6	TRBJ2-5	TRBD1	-	CASSPSQGGGETQYF	TGTGCCAGCAGCCCCTCACAGGGGGGCGGAGAGACCCAGTACTTC
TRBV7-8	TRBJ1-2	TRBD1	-	CASSFKQGNYGYTF	TGTGCCAGCAGCTTCAAACAGGGGAACTATGGCTACACCTTC
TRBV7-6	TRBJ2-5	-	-	CASSLSGTLETQYF	TGTGCCAGCAGCTTGTCCGGGACGTTAGAGACCCAGTACTTC
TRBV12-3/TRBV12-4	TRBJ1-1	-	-	CAVTFWQRRGSYTEAFF	TGTGCCGTAACTTTTTGGCAGCGTCGAGGGAGCTACACTGAAGCTTTCTTT
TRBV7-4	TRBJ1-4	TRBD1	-	CASSLHGQGEEKLFF	TGTGCCAGCAGCTTACATGGACAGGGGGAAGAAAAACTGTTTTTT
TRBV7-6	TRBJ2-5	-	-	CASSFGGEVETQYF	TGTGCCAGCAGCTTCGGAGGTGAGGTTGAGACCCAGTACTTC
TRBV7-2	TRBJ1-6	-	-	CASSRDGANSPLHF	TGTGCCAGCAGCAGGGACGGTGCTAATTCACCCCTCCACTTT
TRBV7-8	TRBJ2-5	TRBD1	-	CASSLRQGPSETQYF	TGTGCCAGCAGCTTGCGACAGGGACCCTCCGAGACCCAGTACTTC
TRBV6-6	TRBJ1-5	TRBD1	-	CASSPGQGYQPQHF	TGTGCCAGCAGTCCGGGACAGGGGTATCAGCCCCAGCATTTT
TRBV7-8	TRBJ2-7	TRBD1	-	CASSQLGDRGYEQYF	TGTGCCAGCAGCCAACTCGGGGACAGGGGTTACGAGCAGTACTTC
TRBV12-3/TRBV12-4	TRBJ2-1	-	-	CASSFQTDNEQFF	TGTGCCAGCAGTTTTCAGACAGACAATGAGCAGTTCTTC
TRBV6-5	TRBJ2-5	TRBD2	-	CASSQLAGETQYF	TGTGCCAGCAGTCAACTAGCGGGGGAGACCCAGTACTTC
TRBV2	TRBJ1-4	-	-	CASRGHVNEKLFF	TGTGCCAGCAGGGGTCATGTTAATGAAAAACTGTTTTTT
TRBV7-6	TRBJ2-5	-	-	CASSLSAGGETQYF	TGTGCCAGCAGCTTATCGGCAGGGGGGGAGACCCAGTACTTC
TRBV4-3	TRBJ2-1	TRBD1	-	CASSQGTGYNEQFF	TGCGCCAGCAGCCAAGGGACAGGGTACAATGAGCAGTTCTTC
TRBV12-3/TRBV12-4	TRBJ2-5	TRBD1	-	CASSPGDRYNSPLHF	TGTGCCAGCAGTCCCGGGGACAGGTATAATTCACCCCTCCACTTC
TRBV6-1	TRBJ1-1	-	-	CASSYSSDTEAFF	TGTGCCAGCAGTTACTCCTCGGACACTGAAGCTTTCTTT
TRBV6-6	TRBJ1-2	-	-	CASSDRGSGVGYTF	TGTGCCAGCAGTGACCGAGGGAGTGGGGTCGGCTACACCTTC
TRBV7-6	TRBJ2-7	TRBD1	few	CASSGGQGGEQYF	TGTGCTAGCAGCGGAGGACAGGGGGGCGAGCAGTACTTC
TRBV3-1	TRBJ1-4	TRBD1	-	CASSQGTGGSEKLFF	TGTGCCAGCAGCCAAGGAACAGGGGGCTCTGAAAAACTGTTTTTT
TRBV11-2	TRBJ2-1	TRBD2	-	CASSILAGVYNEQFF	TGTGCCAGCAGCATCTTAGCGGGAGTCTACAATGAGCAGTTCTTC